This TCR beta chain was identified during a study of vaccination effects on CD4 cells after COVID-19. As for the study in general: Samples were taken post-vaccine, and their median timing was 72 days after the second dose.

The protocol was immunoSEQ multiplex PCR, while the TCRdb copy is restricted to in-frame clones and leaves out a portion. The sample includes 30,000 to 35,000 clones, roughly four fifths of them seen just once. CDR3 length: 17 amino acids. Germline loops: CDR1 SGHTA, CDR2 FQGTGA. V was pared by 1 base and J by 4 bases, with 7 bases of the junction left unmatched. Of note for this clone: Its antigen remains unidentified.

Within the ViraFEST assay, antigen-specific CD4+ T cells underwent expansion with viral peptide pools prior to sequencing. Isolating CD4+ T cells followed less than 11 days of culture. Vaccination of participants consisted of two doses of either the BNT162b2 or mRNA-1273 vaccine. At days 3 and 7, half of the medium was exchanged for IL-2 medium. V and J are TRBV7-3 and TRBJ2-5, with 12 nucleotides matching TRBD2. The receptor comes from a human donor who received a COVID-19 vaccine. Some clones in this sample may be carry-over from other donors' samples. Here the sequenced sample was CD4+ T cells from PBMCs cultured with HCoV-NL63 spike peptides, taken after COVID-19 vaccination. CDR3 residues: CASSLKPSGGAGETQYF. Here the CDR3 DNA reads TGTGCCAGCAGCTTAAAGCCTAGCGGGGGGGCTGGAGAGACCCAGTACTTC. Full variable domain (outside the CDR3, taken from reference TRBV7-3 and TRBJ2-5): GAGVSQTPSNKVTEKGKYVELRCDPISGHTALYWYRQSLGQGPEFLIYFQGTGAADDSGLPNDRFFAVRPEGSVSTLKIQRTERGDSAVYLCASSLKPSGGAGETQYFGPGTRLLVL.